This passage covers 24 T cell receptor beta chains from one sample sequenced in a study of cytomegalovirus exposure and HLA in healthy donors. The protocol was immunoSEQ multiplex PCR, while the TCRdb copy is restricted to in-frame clones and leaves out a portion. The sample shows around 160,000 clones, 88% of them seen only once. Sequencing used PBMCs. These receptors all stem from a man aged 18 to 30 in good health and CMV-seronegative.

The rearrangement uses TRBV4-2 and TRBJ2-7; the match to TRBD1 covers 10 bases. This CDR3 has 15 amino acids. After removal of 0 bases from V and 4 bases from J, the junction contained 3 bases not matched to a gene. Germline V CDR1 and CDR2: LGHNA, YNFKEQ. The DNA of the CDR3 is TGTGCCAGCAGCCAAGATGGGACAGGGGAGTACGAGCAGTACTTC. Translating it yields CASSQDGTGEYEQYF.

This chain connects TRBV27 to TRBJ1-5; D call uncertain. The CDR3 is 13 amino acids. V was clipped by 3 bases and J by 7 bases, with 10 bases between them. Germline values: CDR1 MNHEY, CDR2 SMNVEV (reference sequence). The CDR3 here is CASSFSAVQPQHF. The CDR3 DNA reads as TGTGCCAGCAGTTTCAGTGCCGTCCAGCCCCAGCATTTT.

This clone was detected once. Written as DNA, the CDR3 is TGTGCCAGCAGGGGGGAGGAGTGGTACACTGAAGCTTTCTTT. This encodes CASRGEEWYTEAFF. The chain is built from TRBV6-6 and TRBJ1-1, with D possibly being TRBD1 (5 bases). The V and J ends lost 6 bases and 3 bases respectively, with 14 bases between them. The CDR3 spans 14 residues. From germline, CDR1 is MNHNY and CDR2 SVGAGI (reference sequence).

The V gene is TRBV27, the J gene TRBJ2-3, with D possibly TRBD1 on 6 matching bases. This CDR3 has 17 amino acids. CDR1 and CDR2 (germline): MNHEY, SMNVEV (reference sequence). Trimming shortened V by 5 bases and J by 0 bases, and 18 bases separated the two germline ends. Here the CDR3 DNA reads TGTGCCAGCAGTCCCTCCTGGACAGTGACTAGCACAGATACGCAGTATTTT. It translates to CASSPSWTVTSTDTQYF.

CDR3 bases: TGTGCCAGCAGCTTGGCGGGGGATGGCTACACCTTC. Amino acid sequence: CASSLAGDGYTF. The rearrangement uses TRBV5-4 and TRBJ1-2; TRBD1 is a possible D gene (5 bases). Trimming removed 0 bases at V and 6 bases at J, with 6 bases between. The germline V gene encodes CDR1 SGHNT and CDR2 YYREEE (reference sequence). CDR3 length equals 12 residues.

This chain joins TRBV28 and TRBJ2-3, with TRBD2 identical over 15 bases. Germline values: CDR1 MDHEN, CDR2 SYDVKM. Trimming took 6 bases from V and 3 from J; bases not matched to a gene: 16. This CDR3 is built from 20 residues. CDR3: CASSHIRRGTSGGTTDTQYF. CDR3 in DNA: TGTGCCAGCAGCCATATAAGAAGAGGGACTAGCGGGGGGACTACAGATACGCAGTATTTT.

The chain uses TRBV30 and TRBJ2-1, with 8 bases fitting TRBD1. Trimming took 4 bases from V and 9 from J; bases not matched to a gene: 11. Germline V lookup: CDR1 GTSNPN, CDR2 SVGIG (reference sequence). The CDR3 contains 14 residues. This CDR3 reads CAWMREQGESEQFF. CDR3 sequence (DNA): TGTGCCTGGATGAGGGAACAGGGGGAAAGTGAGCAGTTCTTC.

The genes are TRBV5-1 and TRBJ2-7, with TRBD1 matching 7 bases. The length of the CDR3 is 16 residues. After removal of 0 bases from V and 3 bases from J, the junction contained 9 bases not matched to a gene. Germline V gives CDR1 SGHRS, CDR2 YFSETQ. The CDR3 DNA reads as TGCGCCAGCAGCTTGGGGACAGGACCTCTCCTCTACGAGCAGTACTTC. It codes for CASSLGTGPLLYEQYF. The entire variable domain, with the rest obtained from reference TRBV5-1 and TRBJ2-7, is as follows: KAGVTQTPRYLIKTRGQQVTLSCSPISGHRSVSWYQQTPGQGLQFLFEYFSETQRNKGNFPGRFSGRQFSNSRSEMNVSTLELGDSALYLCASSLGTGPLLYEQYFGPGTRLTVT.

The rearrangement joins TRBV19 to TRBJ2-1; D is perhaps TRBD2 (5 bases). This CDR3 comprises 14 residues. The germline CDR1 and CDR2 sequences are LNHDA and SQIVND (reference sequence). The germline V and J ends were trimmed by 3 bases and 4 bases, with 10 bases remaining between them. CDR3 sequence: CASSISVEYNEQFF. Here the CDR3 DNA reads TGTGCCAGTAGTATTAGCGTCGAGTACAATGAGCAGTTCTTC.

The gene calls are TRBV28 and TRBJ2-2; D is ambiguous. V was pared by 5 bases and J by 8 bases, with 9 bases between. The CDR3 extends over 12 amino acids. CDR1 is MDHEN and CDR2 is SYDVKM in the germline V gene. This CDR3 reads CASSPTWGELFF. In DNA form, the CDR3 reads TGTGCCAGCAGTCCGACATGGGGGGAGCTGTTTTTT. Together with reference TRBV28 and TRBJ2-2, the CDR3 gives the full variable domain: DVKVTQSSRYLVKRTGEKVFLECVQDMDHENMFWYRQDPGLGLRLIYFSYDVKMKEKGDIPEGYSVSREKKERFSLILESASTNQTSMYLCASSPTWGELFFGEGSRLTVL.

In its sample, this clone was seen once. The chain has TRBV18 and TRBJ1-1, with TRBD1 matching 7 bases. The germline V gene has CDR1 KGHSH and CDR2 LQKENI. V shed 4 bases, J shed 2 bases, and the junction held 1 base outside the gene matches. The CDR3 runs to 13 residues. CDR3 sequence (DNA): TGTGCCAGCTCACGGGACAGCAACACTGAAGCTTTCTTT. It translates to CASSRDSNTEAFF.

CDR3 bases: TGCGCCAGCAGCCACTCCGAGGGACTTCTAGACACCTTC. Its translation is CASSHSEGLLDTF. The chain is built from TRBV4-1 and TRBJ1-2; weak D call: TRBD1 (5 bases). Germline V gene sequence: CDR1 MGHRA, CDR2 YSYEKL. V lost 3 bases to trimming and J lost 12 bases, with 17 bases between them. This CDR3 region has 13 residues.

The chain combines TRBV7-8 with TRBJ2-7, with D possibly being TRBD1 (6 bases). V was cut by 2 bases and J by 3 bases, with 14 bases left in between. The CDR3 length is 15 residues. Germline CDR1 SGHVS, CDR2 FQNEAQ. The CDR3 reads CASSLSSGANYEQYV. The CDR3, as DNA: TGTGCCAGCAGCTTATCCTCAGGGGCTAACTACGAGCAGTACGTC.

The J gene is TRBJ1-3, the V gene TRBV7-2; weak D call: TRBD1 (5 bases). Germline V gene data show CDR1 as SGHTA and CDR2 as FQGNSA. The CDR3 has 16 amino acids. Between the trimmed V and J ends, which lost 5 bases and 2 bases, there was a span of 16 bases. The chain's CDR3 is CASSPSPGLAGNTIYF. CDR3 DNA: TGTGCCAGCAGCCCCAGTCCAGGGCTGGCTGGAAACACCATATATTTT.

This sequence joins TRBV7-2 and TRBJ1-3; a possible D gene is TRBD1 (6 bases). Germline V gene lookup returns CDR1 SGHTA and CDR2 FQGNSA. V gave up 1 base and J gave up 2 bases, with 12 bases separating them. The CDR3 totals 16 residues. The CDR3 DNA reads as TGTGCCAGCAGCTTAGGTGCGGGGGCGCCTGGAAACACCATATATTTT. It encodes CASSLGAGAPGNTIYF.

The count of this clone is one. V and J are TRBV29-1 and TRBJ1-1; TRBD1 aligns across 8 bases. V lost 3 bases, J lost 2 bases, and 2 bases stayed unmatched. Germline CDR1 is SQVTM and CDR2 is ANQGSEA. The length of the CDR3 is 13 residues. CDR3 in amino acids: CSVEQGANTEAFF. The CDR3 DNA follows: TGCAGCGTTGAGCAGGGGGCTAACACTGAAGCTTTCTTT.

This clone was detected once. The J gene is TRBJ1-6, the V gene TRBV7-9; 8 nucleotides match TRBD1. The CDR3 sequence is 14 residues long. With V trimmed by 10 bases and J by 7 bases, 9 bases remained unmatched. Per germline, CDR1 SEHNR and CDR2 FQNEAQ (reference sequence). CDR3 sequence: CATLRTGTNSPLHF. The CDR3 DNA reads as TGTGCCACCCTGAGGACAGGGACGAATTCACCCCTCCACTTT.

This clone occurred once. This chain links TRBV4-1 with TRBJ2-1; 13 nucleotides match TRBD2. Germline CDR1 and CDR2: MGHRA and YSYEKL. CDR3 length: 16 amino acids. V was pared by 6 bases and J by 9 bases, with 11 bases of the junction left unmatched. In DNA, the CDR3 is TGCGCCAGCAGTCCATACGGGACTAGCGGGACAGGTGAGCAGTTCTTC. This sequence encodes CASSPYGTSGTGEQFF.

The chain recombines TRBV5-1 with TRBJ2-4, with TRBD2 matching 7 bases. CDR1 and CDR2 (germline): SGHRS, YFSETQ. The V and J ends lost 0 bases and 5 bases, in that order; junction bases with no gene match: 14. The CDR3 consists of 18 residues. CDR3 nucleotide sequence: TGCGCCAGCAGCTTGGTCGGTGATCCGGCGGGAGTTCAAAACATTCAGTACTTC. Amino acids: CASSLVGDPAGVQNIQYF.

In its sample, this clone was seen a few times. Its ends do not fully match the called genes, so a read error is possible. The chain uses TRBV27 and TRBJ1-4, with D possibly matching TRBD1 (6 bases). The germline V gene encodes CDR1 MNHEY and CDR2 SMNVEV (reference sequence). This CDR3 contains 15 residues. CDR3 DNA: TGTGCCAGCAGCTTATCTGGGACACACCCTGAAAAACTGTTTTTT. It translates to CASSLSGTHPEKLFF. Full variable domain (remainder filled in from reference TRBV27 and TRBJ1-4): EAQVTQNPRYLITVTGKKLTVTCSQNMNHEYMSWYRQDPGLGLRQIYYSMNVEVTDKGDVPEGYKVSRKEKRNFPLILESPSPNQTSLYFCASSLSGTHPEKLFFGSGTQLSVL.

This clone came up once. The chain has TRBV15 and TRBJ2-3; D may be TRBD2 (5 bases). V lost 0 bases to trimming and J lost 1 base, with 8 bases between them. The CDR3 consists of 15 residues. Germline lookup yields CDR1 LNHNV and CDR2 YYDKDF (reference sequence). The chain's CDR3 is CATSRESGGTDTQYF. CDR3 sequence (DNA): TGTGCCACCAGCAGAGAATCCGGGGGCACAGATACGCAGTATTTT. Filled out from reference TRBV15 and TRBJ2-3, the complete variable domain reads DAMVIQNPRYQVTQFGKPVTLSCSQTLNHNVMYWYQQKSSQAPKLLFHYYDKDFNNEADTPDNFQSRRPNTSFCFLDIRSPGLGDTAMYLCATSRESGGTDTQYFGPGTRLTVL.

CDR3 nucleotide sequence: TGTGCCAGCAGCTCCGGGACTAGATACAATGAGCAGTTCTTC. Protein: CASSSGTRYNEQFF. J is TRBJ2-1 and V is TRBV11-2; the match to TRBD2 covers 8 bases. The germline V gene has CDR1 SGHAT and CDR2 FQNNGV. This CDR3 is 14 amino acids long. The junction had 3 bases not matched to a gene; V was cut back by 4 bases and J by 4 bases. Supplemented by reference TRBV11-2 and TRBJ2-1, the full variable domain reads EAGVAQSPRYKIIEKRQSVAFWCNPISGHATLYWYQQILGQGPKLLIQFQNNGVVDDSQLPKDRFSAERLKGVDSTLKIQPAKLEDSAVYLCASSSGTRYNEQFFGPGTRLTVL.

The J gene is TRBJ2-3, the V gene TRBV4-1; D is ambiguous. V was shortened by 0 bases and J by 1 base, with 11 bases between the two germline ends. Germline CDR1 and CDR2: MGHRA and YSYEKL. This CDR3 has 16 residues. The CDR3 nucleotides read TGCGCCAGCAGCCAAGATTCCAGGTGGGGCACAGATACGCAGTATTTT. As protein: CASSQDSRWGTDTQYF.

V usage is TRBV29-1 and J usage is TRBJ1-1; a possible D gene is TRBD1 (6 bases). The CDR3 length is 14 residues. With 2 bases removed from V and 5 bases from J, the gap between germline ends came to 15 bases. The germline CDR1 and CDR2 sequences are SQVTM and ANQGSEA. The CDR3 loop is CSVERGAQGTEAFF. The CDR3 DNA reads TGCAGCGTTGAACGGGGGGCCCAAGGGACTGAAGCTTTCTTT.